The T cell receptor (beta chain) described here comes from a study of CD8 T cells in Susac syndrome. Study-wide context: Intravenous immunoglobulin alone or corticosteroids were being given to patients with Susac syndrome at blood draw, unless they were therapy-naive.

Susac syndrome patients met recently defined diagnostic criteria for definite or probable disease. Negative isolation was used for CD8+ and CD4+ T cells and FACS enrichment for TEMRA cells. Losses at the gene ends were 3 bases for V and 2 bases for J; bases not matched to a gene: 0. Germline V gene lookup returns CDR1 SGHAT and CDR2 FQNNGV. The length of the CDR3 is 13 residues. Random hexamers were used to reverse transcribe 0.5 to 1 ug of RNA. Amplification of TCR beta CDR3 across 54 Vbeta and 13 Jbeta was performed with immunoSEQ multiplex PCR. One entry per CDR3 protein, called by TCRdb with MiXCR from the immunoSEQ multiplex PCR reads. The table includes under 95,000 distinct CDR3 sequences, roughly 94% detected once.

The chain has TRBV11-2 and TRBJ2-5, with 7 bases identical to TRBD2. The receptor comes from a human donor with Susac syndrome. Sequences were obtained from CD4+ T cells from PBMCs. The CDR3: CASSLGLQETQYF. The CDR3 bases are TGTGCCAGCAGCTTGGGACTACAAGAGACCCAGTACTTC. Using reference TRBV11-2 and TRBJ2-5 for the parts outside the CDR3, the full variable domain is EAGVAQSPRYKIIEKRQSVAFWCNPISGHATLYWYQQILGQGPKLLIQFQNNGVVDDSQLPKDRFSAERLKGVDSTLKIQPAKLEDSAVYLCASSLGLQETQYFGPGTRLLVL.